This T cell receptor (beta chain) was sequenced in a study of radiation and T cells in renal cell carcinoma. Study context: Nephrectomy followed 15 Gy stereotactic body radiation by 4 weeks.

Profiled with immunoSEQ multiplex PCR; TCRdb holds only in-frame clones, not every one. Among 150,000 or so clones, about 85% were seen once, and the ten largest hold 3.5% to 5%. Time point denoted: baseline pretreatment blood. Treatment meaning: 15 Gy SBRT to primary tumor, nephrectomy 4 weeks later. Clear cell pathology was present in this patient's renal cell carcinoma. As to this clone: Its target is unknown.

Study-wide results and caveats: Pretreatment tumor biopsies were lacking, so baseline clonotypes are unknown. From baseline, blood top tumor clonotypes peaked at 2 weeks post-radiation.

The CDR3 is 12 residues long. Germline V gene data show CDR1 as MDHEN and CDR2 as SYDVKM. Trimming pared 3 bases from V and 3 bases from J, leaving 6 bases between. Sequenced here: blood, sampled from a patient whose treatment included radiotherapy and nephrectomy. The receptor was isolated from a woman in her 70s with renal cell carcinoma. V usage is TRBV28 and J usage is TRBJ2-7; unclear D gene. In DNA, the CDR3 is TGTGCCAGCAGTTTCAGTTTCTACGAGCAGTACTTC. Its protein is CASSFSFYEQYF.